This TCR beta chain emerged from a study of early T cells in non-severe SARS-CoV-2 infection. Whole-study context: Chains were unpaired, as sequencing was done on bulk RNA from unsorted whole blood.

Each single cDNA molecule received a unique molecular identifier. TCRdb redid the calling of the 5' RACE reads with MiXCR, one entry per CDR3 protein. The repertoire holds 40,000 to 50,000 distinct CDR3 sequences, approximately 7.1% seen once, with approximately 4.5% in the top ten. Study conclusions and caveats: Matches to VDJdb favored anti-spike CD8 responses and missed private and CD4 specificities.

In regard to this clonotype: The antigen is not known.

The CDR3 is 14 amino acids. V dropped 3 bases and J dropped 2 bases, with 8 bases sitting between them. The germline CDR1 and CDR2 sequences are SGHTA and FQGNSA. The sample consisted of whole blood. The chain uses TRBV7-2 and TRBJ1-5; D perhaps matches TRBD1 (5 bases). The receptor's source is an adult who was a healthcare worker with PCR-confirmed SARS-CoV-2 infection or an uninfected control (not recorded which). CDR3 loop: CASSFRGGNQPQHF. CDR3 DNA: TGTGCCAGCAGCTTTAGGGGTGGCAATCAGCCCCAGCATTTT.